This T cell receptor (beta chain) was sequenced in a study of breast tumors, draining lymph nodes, adjacent tissues. TCRdb reprocessed the multiplex PCR reads with MiXCR, giving one entry per CDR3 protein. The sample includes about 180,000 distinct CDR3 sequences, roughly a third of them seen just once. Samples came from axillary lymph nodes draining the breast cancer. The germline V and J ends were trimmed by 4 bases and 12 bases, with 21 bases remaining between them. The CDR3 has 13 residues. CDR1 DFQATT and CDR2 SNEGSKA come from the germline V gene (reference sequence). The V call is TRBV20-1, the J call TRBJ1-2, with a weak D call TRBD1 (5 bases). The receptor's source is a female donor with breast cancer. Some clones in this sample may be carry-over from other donors' samples. Sequenced material: axillary lymph node tissue. CDR3 region: CSATYHAGTGNTF. The DNA of the CDR3 is TGCAGTGCTACGTACCACGCAGGGACGGGAAACACCTTC.